This entry lists 20 T cell receptor beta chains sequenced from one sample in a study of PD-1 blockade in classical Hodgkin lymphoma. Each and every patient relapsed after autologous stem cell transplantation, and patients got differing brentuximab vedotin exposure. Thawed PBMCs were the source of CD4+ T cells, purified by magnetic negative selection. Data came from immunoSEQ multiplex PCR; TCRdb stores just in-frame clones and leaves some out. In the table there are about 9,100 clones, just under 75% of which are singletons. Source: CD4+ T cells from blood, taken at baseline. The origin of the receptors is a human donor with classical Hodgkin lymphoma.

V gene TRBV19 combines with J gene TRBJ2-1; TRBD2 agrees at 10 bases. Looked up from germline, CDR1 is LNHDA and CDR2 is SQIVND (reference sequence). After removal of 2 bases from V and 6 bases from J, the junction contained 7 bases not matched to a gene. CDR3 size: 16 residues. For the CDR3, the DNA is TGTGCCAGTAGTATATTTTGGGGACTAGCGATCAATGAGCAGTTCTTC. Translation: CASSIFWGLAINEQFF.

This clone was detected once. This sequence joins TRBV6-1 and TRBJ1-5, with 8 bases that match TRBD1. Unmatched junction bases numbered 3, after V lost 4 bases and J lost 7 bases. The CDR3 loop spans 13 amino acids. The germline gives CDR1 MNHNS, CDR2 SASEGT. The CDR3 bases are TGTGCCAGCAGTGCGACAGGGGACCAGCCCCAGCATTTT. It encodes CASSATGDQPQHF.

The genes are TRBV5-1 and TRBJ2-7, with 14 bases identical to TRBD2. Trimming at V came to 7 bases and at J to 3 bases, leaving 6 bases not matched to a gene. The length of the CDR3 is 15 residues. Germline V gives CDR1 SGHRS, CDR2 YFSETQ. The CDR3 DNA reads as TGCGCCAGCGGACTAGCGGGAGGTCAGGGCTACGAGCAGTACTTC. Its translation is CASGLAGGQGYEQYF.

The chain carries TRBV19 and TRBJ2-3, with TRBD2 as a possible D gene (5 bases). From germline, CDR1 is LNHDA and CDR2 SQIVND (reference sequence). V dropped 3 bases and J dropped 6 bases, with 13 bases sitting between them. The CDR3 is made up of 14 amino acids. The CDR3 spells CASSIALSGDTQYF. The DNA of the CDR3 is TGTGCCAGTAGTATCGCCCTGTCGGGGGATACGCAGTATTTT.

The chain couples TRBV6-5 to TRBJ2-1; TRBD1 matches at 9 bases. The V gene end was trimmed by 2 bases and the J gene end by 7 bases; junction bases not matched to a gene: 6. Germline assignment: CDR1 MNHEY and CDR2 SVGAGI. The CDR3 loop spans 15 amino acids. CDR3 in amino acids: CASSYTGGLSNEQFF. DNA of the CDR3: TGTGCCAGCAGTTACACAGGGGGCTTATCAAATGAGCAGTTCTTC.

This clone was counted between two and nine times. This chain connects TRBV2 to TRBJ2-1; weak D call: TRBD1 (6 bases). CDR3 length: 15 residues. V lost 4 bases to trimming and J lost 5 bases, with 15 bases between them. Germline CDR1 SNHLY, CDR2 FYNNEI. Written as DNA, the CDR3 is TGTGCCAGCAGTGCTAGGGGGAGTCGGAACAATGAGCAGTTCTTC. Amino acid sequence: CASSARGSRNNEQFF.

The chain recombines TRBV6-6 with TRBJ2-6, with D hard to call. The V gene lost 2 bases and the J gene lost 0 bases, with 8 bases spanning the gap. This CDR3 is built from 16 residues. CDR1 is MNHNY and CDR2 is SVGAGI in the germline V gene (reference sequence). CDR3 loop: CASSYSLSSGANVLTF. For the CDR3, the DNA is TGTGCCAGCAGTTACAGTCTCAGCTCTGGGGCCAACGTCCTGACTTTC.

The chain uses TRBV2 and TRBJ2-1; 8 bases match TRBD1. Unmatched junction bases numbered 1, after V lost 4 bases and J lost 5 bases. The CDR3 runs to 13 residues. Germline V gene data show CDR1 as SNHLY and CDR2 as FYNNEI. Written as DNA, the CDR3 is TGTGCCAGCAGTGCGGACAGGGACAATGAGCAGTTCTTC. Translation gives CASSADRDNEQFF.

This clone was seen only a few times. The chain carries TRBV5-5 and TRBJ2-2; D is ambiguous. The V and J ends lost 5 bases and 4 bases respectively, with 15 bases between them. Germline V gene lookup returns CDR1 SGHKS and CDR2 YYEKEE (reference sequence). The CDR3 loop spans 15 amino acids. The CDR3 coding sequence is TGTGCCAGCAGTCTCGTCAGACTTACCACCGGGGAGCTGTTTTTT. Encoded protein: CASSLVRLTTGELFF.

Only a few counts were recorded for this clone. At one end the junction does not follow the germline gene, possibly because of a read error. CDR3 region: CASSLGSVINSETQYF. The CDR3 DNA is TGTGCTAGCAGCTTAGGTTCGGTGATCAACAGTGAGACCCAGTACTTC. The genes are TRBV7-7 and TRBJ2-5; D call uncertain. CDR3 length: 16 residues. Germline lookup yields CDR1 SSHAT and CDR2 FNYEAQ (reference sequence).

The CDR3 sequence: CASSSVEKLFF. CDR3 bases: TGTGCCAGCAGCTCAGTGGAAAAACTGTTTTTT. The chain employs TRBV7-2 and TRBJ1-4; D unclear. The CDR3 totals 11 residues. V lost 4 bases and J lost 8, with 5 bases in between. Germline loops: CDR1 SGHTA, CDR2 FQGNSA.

This chain links TRBV5-1 with TRBJ2-1; the match to TRBD1 covers 8 bases. This CDR3 is 15 amino acids long. Trimming at V came to 4 bases and at J to 4 bases, leaving 7 bases not matched to a gene. Germline lookup yields CDR1 SGHRS and CDR2 YFSETQ. The CDR3 loop is CASSATGEGYNEQFF. Here the CDR3 DNA reads TGCGCCAGCAGCGCGACAGGGGAAGGGTACAATGAGCAGTTCTTC.

This clone was recorded only once. This sequence joins TRBV29-1 and TRBJ2-1; 12 positions match TRBD2. V was pared by 5 bases and J by 9 bases, with 8 bases of the junction left unmatched. CDR3 size: 14 residues. Looked up from germline, CDR1 is SQVTM and CDR2 is ANQGSEA. The CDR3 DNA sequence: TGCAGCGTTCAAAGACTAGCGGGAGAGACTGAGCAGTTCTTC. It encodes CSVQRLAGETEQFF.

The V gene is TRBV14, the J gene TRBJ2-1; 12 bases are a match to TRBD2. Germline V gene lookup returns CDR1 SGHDN and CDR2 FVKESK. V trimming: 2 bases; J trimming: 15 bases; junction bases outside the gene matches: 14. The CDR3 runs 16 residues. The CDR3 spells CASSQTLTSGSWVLFF. Here the CDR3 DNA reads TGTGCCAGCAGCCAAACCCTGACTAGCGGGAGTTGGGTTTTGTTCTTC.

The sample holds one count of this clone. The chain combines TRBV15 with TRBJ1-2; D is ambiguous. Trimming shortened V by 1 base and J by 0 bases, and 9 bases separated the two germline ends. Germline CDR1 and CDR2: LNHNV and YYDKDF (reference sequence). CDR3 size: 15 residues. The DNA of the CDR3 is TGTGCCACCAGCAGAGCACCGAGAGCTAACTATGGCTACACCTTC. Amino acids: CATSRAPRANYGYTF.

V usage is TRBV5-1 and J usage is TRBJ2-1, with D perhaps matching TRBD1 (6 bases). Trimming took 6 bases from V and 7 from J, leaving 8 bases between them. This CDR3 spans 11 amino acids. The V gene's germline CDR1 is SGHRS and CDR2 YFSETQ. The CDR3 coding sequence is TGCGCCAGCAACACAGGGAATGAGCAGTTCTTC. It codes for CASNTGNEQFF.

This clone is medium-sized (0.01 to 0.1%) by share. V usage is TRBV16 and J usage is TRBJ1-1; D is uncertain. The CDR3 has 11 amino acids. The germline V gene has CDR1 KGHSY and CDR2 FQNENV. The ends were cut back, 2 bases at V and 8 bases at J, with 6 bases in the middle. The CDR3 DNA follows: TGTGCCAGCAGCCAACATATCGAAGCTTTCTTT. It is translated as CASSQHIEAFF.

The chain is built from TRBV19 and TRBJ2-3; D is unclear. There are 15 residues in the CDR3. Trimming removed 3 bases from V and 1 base from J, with 11 bases in between. CDR1 and CDR2 (germline): LNHDA, SQIVND (reference sequence). The CDR3 sequence is CASSMGWKGTDTQYF. CDR3 coding DNA: TGTGCCAGTAGTATGGGATGGAAGGGCACAGATACGCAGTATTTT.

This clone was detected only a few times. The gene calls are TRBV18 and TRBJ2-1; D is uncertain. With 2 bases removed from V and 6 bases from J, the gap between germline ends came to 8 bases. The CDR3 length is 13 residues. Germline values: CDR1 KGHSH, CDR2 LQKENI. The CDR3 nucleotides read TGTGCCAGCTCACCAGGGCAACTCAATGAGCAGTTCTTC. Protein: CASSPGQLNEQFF.

This clone turned up a few times. The chain links TRBV4-1 to TRBJ2-1; 11 bases map to TRBD2. The CDR3 spans 15 residues. J lost 6 bases, V lost 3 bases, and 4 bases had no gene match. Germline V gene lookup returns CDR1 MGHRA and CDR2 YSYEKL. For the CDR3, the DNA is TGCGCCAGCAGCCACGATGGACTAGCGGGCAATGAGCAGTTCTTC. Encoded protein: CASSHDGLAGNEQFF.